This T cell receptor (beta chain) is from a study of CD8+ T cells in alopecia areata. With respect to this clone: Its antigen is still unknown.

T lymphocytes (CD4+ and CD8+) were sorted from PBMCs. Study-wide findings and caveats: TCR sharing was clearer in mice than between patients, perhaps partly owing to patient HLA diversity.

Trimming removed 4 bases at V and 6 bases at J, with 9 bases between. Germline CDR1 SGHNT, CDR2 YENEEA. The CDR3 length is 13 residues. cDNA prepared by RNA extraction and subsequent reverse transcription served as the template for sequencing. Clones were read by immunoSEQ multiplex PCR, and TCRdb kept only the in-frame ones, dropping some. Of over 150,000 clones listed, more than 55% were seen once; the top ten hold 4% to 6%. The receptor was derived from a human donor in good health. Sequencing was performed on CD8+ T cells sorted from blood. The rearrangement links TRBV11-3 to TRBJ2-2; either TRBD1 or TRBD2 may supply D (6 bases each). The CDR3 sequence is CASSSGGPGELFF. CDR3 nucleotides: TGTGCCAGCAGCTCCGGGGGCCCCGGGGAGCTGTTTTTT.